The count of the clone carrying this T cell receptor (beta chain) is one. The sample comes from a study of blood T cell repertoires in COVID-19. Assay: immunoSEQ multiplex PCR; the TCRdb copy retains only in-frame clones and omits some. The sample shows about 310,000 clones, roughly 90% of them seen only once. This CDR3 is 14 amino acids long. V was shortened by 1 base and J by 2 bases, with 6 bases between the two germline ends. The V gene's germline CDR1 is SGHVS and CDR2 FNYEAQ. The sequencing input was PBMCs or T cells enriched from blood (not recorded which). The receptor was isolated from a woman in her 30s who had recovered from COVID-19. This chain uses TRBV7-6 with TRBJ1-3, with no clear D. CDR3 bases: TGTGCCAGCAGCTTAGACGGGACTGGAAACACCATATATTTT. It encodes CASSLDGTGNTIYF.